This TCR beta chain was obtained from a study of CXCR3-negative and CXCR3-positive naive CD8 T cells. Regarding the study as a whole: Hydrophobicity of TRB CDR3s was greater in CXCR3-positive naive cells than in CXCR3-negative naive cells.

cDNA libraries for TRB were generated by 5' RACE incorporating UMI labels. Reprocessing the 5' RACE reads, TCRdb reports a single entry for every CDR3 protein and omits DNA. This sample contains 150,000 to 170,000 distinct CDR3 sequences. A remark on this clonotype: As yet, its antigen is unknown.

Using triplicate sorts, 250,000 to 350,000 cells were collected each time from every CD8+ T cell subset. Naive CD8+ T cells had a CD45RO-CCR7+CD27+CD95- phenotype. The sample comprised naive CXCR3+ CD8+ T cells from blood. Subset meaning: CD45RO-CCR7+CD27+CD95- naive CD8+ T cells expressing CXCR3 (TNR3+). The TCR comes from a human donor in good health. Some clones in this sample may be carry-over from other donors' samples.

CDR3 sequence: CSATPWQDNSPLHF. The V call is TRBV20-1, the J call TRBJ1-6. This CDR3 comprises 14 residues. Germline loops: CDR1 DFQATT, CDR2 SNEGSKA (reference sequence).